This TCR beta chain was retrieved from a study of blood T cells in healthy people across ages. The study's findings and limits: It was found that TCR beta diversity correlated strongly with the percentage of naive T cells.

The V end was cut by 5 bases, the J end by 5 bases, with 13 bases between. Germline lookup yields CDR1 SGHNT and CDR2 YENEEA. This CDR3 comprises 14 residues. Together with a sample-barcoded 5' primer, a J-beta primer mix was included in a second PCR lasting about 6 to 12 cycles. TCRdb called the 5' RACE reads again in MiXCR, with one record for every CDR3 protein. The repertoire holds around 1,900,000 distinct CDR3 sequences, roughly two fifths seen once, with approximately 22% in the top ten. Only a few counts were recorded for this clonotype. Its antigen is still unknown. The TCR originated in a human donor in good health. Sample: blood. This rearrangement joins TRBV11-3 to TRBJ2-1; D possibly corresponds to TRBD1 (6 bases). The CDR3: CASSPWKGDNEQFF. Here the CDR3 DNA reads TGTGCCAGCAGCCCCTGGAAGGGGGACAATGAGCAGTTCTTC.